This T cell receptor beta chain was identified in a study of post-analysis software for immune sequencing data (dated by TCRdb to about 2015). Looking at the study overall: Disease courses on record covered relapsing-remitting, secondary progressive and progressive-relapsing multiple sclerosis, though some patients had no subtype annotation. The multiple sclerosis patient repertoires were compared with about a dozen previously published healthy control repertoires from donors aged roughly 6 to 25 years. A subset of samples was prepared in parallel using single-end sample barcoding, then pooled and co-amplified after Illumina adapter ligation. Study-wide findings and limitations: Significantly lower normalized Chao1 diversity was found in multiple sclerosis patients than in controls, suggesting substantial peripheral T-cell clonal expansion. The control group was slightly older than the multiple sclerosis patient group. Patients showed significantly higher frequencies than controls for a handful of TRBV segments, among them TRBV5-6, TRBV5-1 and TRBV20-1. Direct clustering with F measure showed strong co-clustering of samples prepared in the same batch, prompting a batch-effect correction.

This clonotype was observed many times. It has no known antigen specificity. It has no much larger one-base neighbor in the sample; base qualities were not kept. TCR beta repertoires were profiled from peripheral blood of under 15 young patients with multiple sclerosis to demonstrate the VDJtools post-analysis software. The patients with multiple sclerosis were children and adolescents between 6 and 15 years of age. Library preparation was by PCR. Instrument used: Illumina HiSeq 2500. To reduce PCR and sequencing biases, unique molecular identifiers were incorporated into the TCR beta cDNA libraries. Per 1 to 10 million input T cells, around 500,000 cDNA molecules were obtained, such that each molecule approximated one T cell. Patient libraries were prepared and sequenced with the same protocol used for the earlier healthy control dataset. Within a given batch, samples were prepared together, multiplexed and sequenced on the same HiSeq lane. For the original study's pipeline: MIGEC was used to process the raw barcoded reads, and molecular identifier groups with only a single read were discarded before consensus assembly and CDR3 extraction. VDJtools was used for post-analysis of the clonotype tables, and diversity was normalized by down-sampling every dataset to the size of the smallest sample. Repertoire overlap clustering matched CDR3 amino acid but not nucleotide sequences to correct batch-related cross-sample contamination. In TCRdb, the public reads were trimmed at Q25 with fastp and aligned with MiXCR, with productive beta chains retained. Merged by CDR3 protein, the rows form single entries marked with the most common genes and DNA. The V and J calls and clone size come from TCRdb's table, not from the authors' own analysis. Here the sample has fewer than 850,000 distinct CDR3 sequences; roughly 29% occur a single time. The leading ten clones occupy 0.5% to 0.6% of the sample.

Counted from cysteine to phenylalanine, this CDR3 has 12 amino acids. Only the CDR3 region is kept as DNA, spanning 36 bases read in frame from base 1. V is pared back by 5 bases and J by 3 bases, with 9 bases lying between the germline termini. The germline V gene supplies CDR1 SGHRS and CDR2 YFSETQ. This sequence was found in a girl between 10 and 17 years old with multiple sclerosis. The source material was blood. The chain is encoded by TRBV5-1 joined to TRBJ2-7; D gene: possibly TRBD1, on 5 matching bases. The CDR3: CASSADIYEQYF. At the DNA level, the sequence is TGCGCCAGCAGTGCGGACATCTACGAGCAGTACTTC.